These 30 T cell receptor beta chains were all obtained from the same sample, sequenced in a study of CD8 T cells in Susac syndrome. Reverse transcription of about 0.5 to 1 ug RNA used random hexamers. TCRdb redid the calling of the immunoSEQ multiplex PCR reads with MiXCR, one entry per CDR3 protein. The repertoire includes 85,000 to 130,000 distinct CDR3 sequences, approximately 93% of them detected once, and roughly 0.38% sits in the top ten. Sample: CD8+ T cells from PBMCs. All receptors derive from a human donor with Susac syndrome.

This clonotype has just a few counts. The rearrangement links TRBV4-1 to TRBJ2-2; D unclear. V lost 4 bases and J lost 6, with 9 bases in between. The CDR3 loop spans 13 amino acids. The germline gives CDR1 MGHRA, CDR2 YSYEKL. The CDR3 loop reads CASSLTAPGELFF. CDR3 bases: TGCGCCAGCAGCCTTACAGCGCCCGGGGAGCTGTTTTTT.

This chain uses TRBV13 with TRBJ1-3, with D hard to call. The CDR3 consists of 13 residues. The germline CDR1 and CDR2 sequences are PRHDT and FYEKMQ (reference sequence). V dropped 5 bases and J dropped 8 bases, with 13 bases sitting between them. DNA for the CDR3: TGTGCCAGCAGCACCTCTTCGGACGACACCATATATTTT. Its translation: CASSTSSDDTIYF.

The chain recombines TRBV3-1 with TRBJ2-5, with 7 bases lining up with TRBD2. With V trimmed by 1 base and J by 0 bases, 17 bases remained unmatched. The CDR3 spans 20 residues. From germline, CDR1 is LGHDT and CDR2 YNNKEL (reference sequence). CDR3: CASSQGATASGEQYQETQYF. The CDR3 nucleotides read TGTGCCAGCAGCCAAGGTGCGACTGCCAGCGGGGAGCAGTACCAAGAGACCCAGTACTTC.

The chain uses TRBV7-9 and TRBJ2-1, with 8 bases identical to TRBD1. Trimming took 0 bases from V and 3 from J; bases not matched to a gene: 4. This CDR3 is 16 amino acids long. CDR1 and CDR2 (germline): SEHNR, FQNEAQ (reference sequence). CDR3 residues: CASSLAGTGNYNEQFF. DNA of the CDR3: TGTGCCAGCAGCTTAGCTGGGACAGGCAACTACAATGAGCAGTTCTTC. Full variable domain (rest looked up from reference TRBV7-9 and TRBJ2-1): DTGVSQNPRHKITKRGQNVTFRCDPISEHNRLYWYRQTLGQGPEFLTYFQNEAQLEKSRLLSDRFSAERPKGSFSTLEIQRTEQGDSAMYLCASSLAGTGNYNEQFFGPGTRLTVL.

With regard to this clonotype: One end of the junction fails to match germline, which may point to a read error. The CDR3 here is CASSAPRQGQETQYF. The DNA of the CDR3 is TGTGCCAGCAGCGCGCCCCGACAGGGTCAAGAGACCCAGTACTTC. The V and J genes are TRBV15 and TRBJ2-5; 7 bases match TRBD1. The germline CDR1 and CDR2 sequences are LNHNV and YYDKDF (reference sequence). The CDR3 has 15 residues.

The CDR3 DNA is TGTGCCAGCAGCCAAGATGAAGTTGCTCAGTACTTC. Its protein product is CASSQDEVAQYF. V and J are TRBV3-1 and TRBJ2-5; no firm D call. Germline CDR1 LGHDT, CDR2 YNNKEL (reference sequence). The germline V and J ends were trimmed by 0 bases and 11 bases, with 10 bases remaining between them. This CDR3 spans 12 amino acids.

This chain uses TRBV5-6 with TRBJ1-2; D unclear. V lost 3 bases and J lost 2, with 14 bases in between. Germline CDR1 SGHDT, CDR2 YYEEEE. CDR3 length: 15 residues. The CDR3 DNA sequence: TGTGCCAGCAGCTCCTCATCCTTTATGAACTATGGCTACACCTTC. Residues: CASSSSSFMNYGYTF. The variable domain in full, with the rest retrieved from reference TRBV5-6 and TRBJ1-2, is DAGVTQSPTHLIKTRGQQVTLRCSPKSGHDTVSWYQQALGQGPQFIFQYYEEEERQRGNFPDRFSGHQFPNYSSELNVNALLLGDSALYLCASSSSSFMNYGYTFGSGTRLTVV.

The V and J genes are TRBV6-5 and TRBJ1-1; perhaps TRBD1 as D (6 bases). V shed 5 bases and J shed 4 bases, with 11 bases lying between them. Germline values: CDR1 MNHEY, CDR2 SVGAGI. The CDR3 covers 13 residues. DNA of the CDR3: TGTGCCAGCAGTAATACAGGGAGCACTGAAGCTTTCTTT. It translates to CASSNTGSTEAFF.

The rearrangement joins TRBV4-1 to TRBJ1-6, with D unclear. The germline V gene has CDR1 MGHRA and CDR2 YSYEKL. The CDR3 is 14 amino acids. V lost 1 base and J 5 bases, leaving 6 bases between the germline ends. In DNA form, the CDR3 reads TGCGCCAGCAGCCAAGCATTGAATAATTCACCCCTCCACTTT. Residues: CASSQALNNSPLHF.

The V and J genes are TRBV7-8 and TRBJ2-5, with D unclear. CDR1 and CDR2 (germline): SGHVS, FQNEAQ. The CDR3 totals 12 residues. Trimming removed 5 bases from V and 4 bases from J, with 8 bases in between. The CDR3 is CASSDGTETQYF. Written as DNA, the CDR3 is TGTGCCAGCAGCGATGGCACAGAGACCCAGTACTTC.

The genes are TRBV5-6 and TRBJ2-3; the D gene could be TRBD1 or TRBD2 (5 bases each). Germline-derived CDR1 and CDR2 are SGHDT and YYEEEE. V was pared by 4 bases and J by 7 bases, with 19 bases between. The CDR3 covers 15 residues. CDR3 bases: TGTGCCAGCAGCCCCCGGGACCTACTTTTGAATACGCAGTATTTT. Protein product: CASSPRDLLLNTQYF.

The chain uses TRBV29-1 and TRBJ2-1; D perhaps matches TRBD2 (6 bases). CDR1 is SQVTM and CDR2 is ANQGSEA in the germline V gene. The V end lost 1 base, the J end lost 4 bases, and 17 bases lay between the germline ends. CDR3 length: 16 amino acids. CDR3 nucleotides: TGCAGCGTTGAAGGGGACTCCTTAGCTGTATACAATGAGCAGTTCTTC. Its translation is CSVEGDSLAVYNEQFF.

J is TRBJ2-2 and V is TRBV20-1; D perhaps matches TRBD1 (6 bases). Germline CDR1 DFQATT, CDR2 SNEGSKA (reference sequence). This CDR3 has 16 residues. V lost 3 bases to trimming and J lost 1 base, with 15 bases between them. The CDR3 sequence: CSARNRDKGNTGELFF. CDR3 nucleotides: TGCAGTGCTAGGAACCGGGACAAGGGGAACACCGGGGAGCTGTTTTTT.

The rearrangement links TRBV7-9 to TRBJ1-5, with TRBD1 matching 9 bases. Germline V gives CDR1 SEHNR, CDR2 FQNEAQ (reference sequence). CDR3 length equals 16 residues. Unmatched junction bases numbered 8, after V lost 3 bases and J lost 5 bases. In nucleotides, the CDR3 is TGTGCCAGCAGCTTGCAACAGGGGGCGCCGGATCAGCCCCAGCATTTT. This gives the protein CASSLQQGAPDQPQHF.

This rearrangement joins TRBV6-2 or TRBV6-3 to TRBJ1-1; 8 bases agree with TRBD1. This CDR3 region has 18 residues. The V gene end was trimmed by 2 bases and the J gene end by 3 bases; junction bases not matched to a gene: 14. Germline CDR1 and CDR2: MNHEY and SVGEGT. The CDR3 DNA sequence: TGTGCCAGCAGTTACCCAGGGGGCGCGGAGTTGGGGGACACTGAAGCTTTCTTT. Translating gives CASSYPGGAELGDTEAFF.

The rearrangement uses TRBV20-1 and TRBJ1-3, with D perhaps matching TRBD1 (5 bases). The length of the CDR3 is 15 residues. Germline CDR1 reads DFQATT; CDR2 reads SNEGSKA (reference sequence). The V end was cut by 0 bases, the J end by 3 bases, with 12 bases between. CDR3 loop: CSARDRQGIGNTIYF. Here the CDR3 DNA reads TGCAGTGCTAGAGATCGCCAGGGCATTGGAAACACCATATATTTT.

The chain is built from TRBV14 and TRBJ1-1; no reliable D call. The germline V gene encodes CDR1 SGHDN and CDR2 FVKESK. The CDR3 has 17 amino acids. V lost 1 base and J 0 bases, leaving 15 bases between the germline ends. The CDR3 region is CASSQGRGRSMNTEAFF. CDR3 bases: TGTGCCAGCAGCCAAGGACGAGGAAGGAGTATGAACACTGAAGCTTTCTTT.

This clonotype was counted a single time. In DNA form, the CDR3 reads TGTGCCAGCAGTCCCCAAGGTTTGAATGAGCAGTTCTTC. Amino acid sequence: CASSPQGLNEQFF. This chain uses TRBV12-3 or TRBV12-4 with TRBJ2-1; no clear D. V lost 5 bases and J 7 bases, leaving 12 bases between the germline ends. This CDR3 is 13 amino acids long.

This chain links TRBV6-2 or TRBV6-3 with TRBJ2-7; D is unresolved. Trimming removed 2 bases from V and 5 bases from J, with 7 bases in between. Germline V CDR1 and CDR2: MNHEY, SVGEGT. This CDR3 has 12 amino acids. The DNA for the CDR3 is TGTGCCAGCAGTTACGCGAGGAACGAGCAGTACTTC. Translating gives CASSYARNEQYF.

This sequence joins TRBV3-1 and TRBJ1-1; D gene ambiguous. The ends were cut back, 3 bases at V and 5 bases at J, with 16 bases in the middle. Germline CDR1 is LGHDT and CDR2 is YNNKEL (reference sequence). This CDR3 region has 15 residues. The CDR3 nucleotides are TGTGCCAGCAGCCATCTAGGGCAGGCTAAAACTGAAGCTTTCTTT. Protein product: CASSHLGQAKTEAFF.

This clonotype has just one count. As DNA, the CDR3 is TGCAGTGGCCAGGGGGACCAGTATTTT. It encodes CSGQGDQYF. The V and J genes are TRBV20-1 and TRBJ2-3; 7 nucleotides line up with TRBD1. CDR3 length: 9 residues. Unmatched junction bases numbered 4, after V lost 7 bases and J lost 12 bases. Germline assignment: CDR1 DFQATT and CDR2 SNEGSKA (reference sequence).

Only one count was recorded for this clonotype. This sequence joins TRBV12-3 or TRBV12-4 and TRBJ1-4; D remains unclear. V lost 5 bases and J 6 bases, leaving 13 bases between the germline ends. The CDR3 is 14 amino acids. The CDR3 sequence: CASSTSKGHEKLFF. CDR3 in DNA: TGTGCCAGCAGTACCTCGAAAGGGCATGAAAAACTGTTTTTT.

This rearrangement joins TRBV20-1 to TRBJ2-7; 8 bases align to TRBD1. This CDR3 comprises 15 residues. Germline lookup yields CDR1 DFQATT and CDR2 SNEGSKA (reference sequence). V lost 3 bases to trimming and J lost 3 bases; unmatched junction nucleotides: 10. The CDR3 DNA follows: TGCAGTGCTAGGGCAAACAGGGGGTTGGACTACGAGCAGTACTTC. Encoded protein: CSARANRGLDYEQYF.

V and J are TRBV27 and TRBJ2-7, with 10 bases lining up with TRBD1. Germline loops: CDR1 MNHEY, CDR2 SMNVEV (reference sequence). Trimming removed 0 bases from V and 5 bases from J; junction bases left unmatched: 4. The CDR3 is 15 amino acids. The CDR3 DNA sequence: TGTGCCAGCAGTTTATCCGGACAGGGGGGAAACGAGCAGTACTTC. Its translation: CASSLSGQGGNEQYF.

The chain links TRBV7-6 to TRBJ1-6; possibly TRBD1 for D (5 bases). The CDR3 has 18 residues. V was clipped by 5 bases and J by 7 bases, with 24 bases between them. Germline assignment: CDR1 SGHVS and CDR2 FNYEAQ. DNA for the CDR3: TGTGCCAGCAGCCAGGCCCACCCCGGGACCAAGGCCAATTCACCCCTCCACTTT. As protein: CASSQAHPGTKANSPLHF.

V gene TRBV7-9 combines with J gene TRBJ2-5; D perhaps matches TRBD2 (6 bases). The CDR3 runs to 15 residues. The germline gives CDR1 SEHNR, CDR2 FQNEAQ (reference sequence). V was clipped by 3 bases and J by 5 bases, with 16 bases between them. The CDR3 bases are TGTGCCAGCAGCTTCCCAGAGGCGGGGCACGAGACCCAGTACTTC. Translating it yields CASSFPEAGHETQYF.

This chain's CDR3 is CASSTSGGAGNEQFF. The CDR3 DNA follows: TGTGCCAGCAGCACTAGCGGGGGGGCCGGGAATGAGCAGTTCTTC. The chain recombines TRBV9 with TRBJ2-1, with 13 bases that match TRBD2. CDR1 and CDR2 (germline): SGDLS, YYNGEE. The CDR3 contains 15 residues. V lost 4 bases and J lost 7; bases outside the gene matches: 5.

The chain is built from TRBV6-1 and TRBJ2-2; the D gene could be TRBD1 or TRBD2 (5 bases each). This CDR3 spans 14 amino acids. Trimming took 6 bases from V and 0 from J, leaving 8 bases between them. Germline V gives CDR1 MNHNS, CDR2 SASEGT. CDR3 nucleotide sequence: TGTGCCAGCAGATGGGACCCGAACACCGGGGAGCTGTTTTTT. The encoded protein is CASRWDPNTGELFF.

The DNA for the CDR3 is TGTGCCCACCGGGACGGGAGAAACACCATATATTTT. Translation: CAHRDGRNTIYF. The rearrangement uses TRBV2 and TRBJ1-3; perhaps TRBD1 as D (5 bases). This CDR3 has 12 amino acids. Deletions cut 11 bases from V and 5 bases from J, with 13 bases between. The germline gives CDR1 SNHLY, CDR2 FYNNEI.

This chain joins TRBV7-6 and TRBJ1-3; the D is unclear. The CDR3 has 16 residues. Trimming cost V 0 bases and J 1 base, with 10 bases left between them. Germline loops: CDR1 SGHVS, CDR2 FNYEAQ. The CDR3 region has the DNA TGTGCCAGCAGCTTAGCGCGGAGAGAGTCTGGAAACACCATATATTTT. Its translation is CASSLARRESGNTIYF. Full variable domain (rest looked up from reference TRBV7-6 and TRBJ1-3): GAGVSQSPRYKVTKRGQDVALRCDPISGHVSLYWYRQALGQGPEFLTYFNYEAQQDKSGLPNDRFSAERPEGSISTLTIQRTEQRDSAMYRCASSLARRESGNTIYFGEGSWLTVV.